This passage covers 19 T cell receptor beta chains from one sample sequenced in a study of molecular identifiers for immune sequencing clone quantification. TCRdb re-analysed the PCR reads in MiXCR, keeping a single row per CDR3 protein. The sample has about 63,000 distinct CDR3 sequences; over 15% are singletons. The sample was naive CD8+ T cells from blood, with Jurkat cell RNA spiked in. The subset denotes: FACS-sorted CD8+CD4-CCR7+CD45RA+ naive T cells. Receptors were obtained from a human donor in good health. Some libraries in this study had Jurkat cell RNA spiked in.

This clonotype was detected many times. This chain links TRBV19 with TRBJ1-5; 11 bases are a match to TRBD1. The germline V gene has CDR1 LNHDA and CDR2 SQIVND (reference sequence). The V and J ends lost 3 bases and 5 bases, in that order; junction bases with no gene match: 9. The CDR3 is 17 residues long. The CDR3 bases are TGTGCCAGTAGTATTTCCGGGACAGGGGGTTATGATCAGCCCCAGCATTTT. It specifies CASSISGTGGYDQPQHF.

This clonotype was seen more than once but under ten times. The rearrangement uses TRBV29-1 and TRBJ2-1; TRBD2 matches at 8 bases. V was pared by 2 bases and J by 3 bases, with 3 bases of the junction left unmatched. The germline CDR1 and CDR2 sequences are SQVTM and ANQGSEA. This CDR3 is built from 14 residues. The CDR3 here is CSVENGRVYNEQFF. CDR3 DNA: TGCAGCGTTGAAAACGGGAGGGTCTACAATGAGCAGTTCTTC.

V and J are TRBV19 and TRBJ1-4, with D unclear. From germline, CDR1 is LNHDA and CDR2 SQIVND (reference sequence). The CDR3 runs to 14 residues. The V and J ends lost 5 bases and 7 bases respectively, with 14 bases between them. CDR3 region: CASSPRPLGEKLFF. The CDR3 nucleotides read TGTGCCAGTAGTCCTCGGCCACTGGGTGAAAAACTGTTTTTT.

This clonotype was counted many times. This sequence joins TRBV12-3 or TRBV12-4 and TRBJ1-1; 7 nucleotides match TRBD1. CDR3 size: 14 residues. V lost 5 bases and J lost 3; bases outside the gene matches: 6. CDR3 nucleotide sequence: TGTGCCAGCAGTCCTGCAGGGGGGCACACTGAAGCTTTCTTT. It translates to CASSPAGGHTEAFF.

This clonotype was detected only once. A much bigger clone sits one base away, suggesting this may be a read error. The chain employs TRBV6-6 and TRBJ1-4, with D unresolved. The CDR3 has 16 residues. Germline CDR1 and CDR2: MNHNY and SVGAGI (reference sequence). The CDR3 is CAGSARPPATNEKLFF. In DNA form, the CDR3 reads TGTGCCGGCAGTGCCCGTCCGCCCGCAACTAATGAAAAACTGTTTTTT.

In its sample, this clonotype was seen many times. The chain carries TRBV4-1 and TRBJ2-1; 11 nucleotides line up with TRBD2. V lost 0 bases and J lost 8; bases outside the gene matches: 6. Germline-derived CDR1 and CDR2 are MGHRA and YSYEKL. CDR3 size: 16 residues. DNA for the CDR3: TGCGCCAGCAGCCAAGAGATACTAGCGGGAGAAGATGAGCAGTTCTTC. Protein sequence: CASSQEILAGEDEQFF.

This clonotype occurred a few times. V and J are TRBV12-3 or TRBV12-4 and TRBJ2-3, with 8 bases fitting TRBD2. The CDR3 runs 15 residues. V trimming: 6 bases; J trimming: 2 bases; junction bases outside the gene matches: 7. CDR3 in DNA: TGTGCCAGCAGAAGACTAGCGTGGGCCACAGATACGCAGTATTTT. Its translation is CASRRLAWATDTQYF.

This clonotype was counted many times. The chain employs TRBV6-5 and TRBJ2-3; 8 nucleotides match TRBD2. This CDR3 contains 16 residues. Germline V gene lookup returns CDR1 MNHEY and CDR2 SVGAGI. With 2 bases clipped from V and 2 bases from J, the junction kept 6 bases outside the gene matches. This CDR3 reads CASSYEGAGDTDTQYF. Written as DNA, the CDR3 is TGTGCCAGCAGTTACGAAGGAGCGGGGGACACAGATACGCAGTATTTT.

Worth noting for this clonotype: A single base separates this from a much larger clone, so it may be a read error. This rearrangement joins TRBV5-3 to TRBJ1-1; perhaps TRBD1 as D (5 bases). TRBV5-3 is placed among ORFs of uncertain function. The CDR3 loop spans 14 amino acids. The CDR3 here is CASSLNDVDTGAFF. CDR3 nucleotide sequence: TGTGCCAGCAGCTTAAACGATGTGGACACTGGAGCTTTCTTT.

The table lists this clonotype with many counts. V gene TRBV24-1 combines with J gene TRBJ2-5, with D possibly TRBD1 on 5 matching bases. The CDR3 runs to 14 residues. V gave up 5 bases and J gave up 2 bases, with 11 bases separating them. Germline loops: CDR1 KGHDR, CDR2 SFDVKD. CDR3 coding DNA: TGTGCCACCAGTGTAGACAGAGAGCAAGAGACCCAGTACTTC. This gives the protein CATSVDREQETQYF.

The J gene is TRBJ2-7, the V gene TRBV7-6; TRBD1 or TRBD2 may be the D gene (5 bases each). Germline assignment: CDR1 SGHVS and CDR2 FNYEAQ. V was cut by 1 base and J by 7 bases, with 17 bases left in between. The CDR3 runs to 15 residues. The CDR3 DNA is TGTGCCAGCAGCTTAGTAACCGGGGCCTCTGGAGAGCAGTACTTC. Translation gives CASSLVTGASGEQYF.

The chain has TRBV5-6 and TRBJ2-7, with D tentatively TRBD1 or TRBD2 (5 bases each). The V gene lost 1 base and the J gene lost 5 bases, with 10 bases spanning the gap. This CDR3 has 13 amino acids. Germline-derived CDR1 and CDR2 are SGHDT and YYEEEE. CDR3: CASSLMGVHEQYF. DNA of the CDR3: TGTGCCAGCAGCTTGATGGGGGTCCACGAGCAGTACTTC.

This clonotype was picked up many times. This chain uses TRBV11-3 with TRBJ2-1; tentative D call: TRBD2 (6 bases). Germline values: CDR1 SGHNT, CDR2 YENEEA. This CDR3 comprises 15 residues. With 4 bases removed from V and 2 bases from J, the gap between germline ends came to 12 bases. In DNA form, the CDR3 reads TGTGCCAGCAGCTCCCCCGGGAGAACCTACAATGAGCAGTTCTTC. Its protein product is CASSSPGRTYNEQFF.

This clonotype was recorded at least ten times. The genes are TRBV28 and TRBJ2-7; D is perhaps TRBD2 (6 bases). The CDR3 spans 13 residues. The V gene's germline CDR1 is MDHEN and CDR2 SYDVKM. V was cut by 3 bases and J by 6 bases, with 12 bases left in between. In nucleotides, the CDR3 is TGTGCCAGCAGTTTTGCTAGCGAGGTCGAGCAGTACTTC. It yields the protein CASSFASEVEQYF.

CDR3 residues: CASSSDRELDTEAFF. CDR3 bases: TGTGCCAGCAGTTCGGACAGGGAATTGGACACTGAAGCTTTCTTT. The V call is TRBV28, the J call TRBJ1-1; 8 positions agree with TRBD1. V gave up 4 bases and J gave up 3 bases; unmatched junction bases: 7. This CDR3 has 15 amino acids. Germline V CDR1 and CDR2: MDHEN, SYDVKM. The whole variable domain, filled in from reference TRBV28 and TRBJ1-1, reads DVKVTQSSRYLVKRTGEKVFLECVQDMDHENMFWYRQDPGLGLRLIYFSYDVKMKEKGDIPEGYSVSREKKERFSLILESASTNQTSMYLCASSSDRELDTEAFFGQGTRLTVV.

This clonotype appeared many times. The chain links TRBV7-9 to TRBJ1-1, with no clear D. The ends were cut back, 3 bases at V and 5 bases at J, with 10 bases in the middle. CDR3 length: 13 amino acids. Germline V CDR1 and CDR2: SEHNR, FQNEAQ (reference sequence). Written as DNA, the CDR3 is TGTGCCAGCAGCTTTTTAGTCGGAACTGAAGCTTTCTTT. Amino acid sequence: CASSFLVGTEAFF.

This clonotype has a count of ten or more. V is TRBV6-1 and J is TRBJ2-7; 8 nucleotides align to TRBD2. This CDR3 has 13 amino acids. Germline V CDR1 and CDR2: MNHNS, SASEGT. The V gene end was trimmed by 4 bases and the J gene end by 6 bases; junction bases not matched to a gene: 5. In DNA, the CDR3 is TGTGCCAGCAGTGGGCCGGGGGGGAGCGAGCAGTACTTC. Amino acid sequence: CASSGPGGSEQYF.

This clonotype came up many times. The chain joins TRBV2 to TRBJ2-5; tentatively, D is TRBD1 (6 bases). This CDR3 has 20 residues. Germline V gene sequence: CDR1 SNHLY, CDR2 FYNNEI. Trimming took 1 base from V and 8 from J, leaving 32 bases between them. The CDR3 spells CASSEGHPFGTAGPRGTQYF. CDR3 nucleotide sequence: TGTGCCAGCAGTGAAGGACATCCGTTTGGGACGGCGGGCCCCAGGGGTACCCAGTACTTC. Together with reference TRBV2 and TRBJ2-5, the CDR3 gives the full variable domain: EPEVTQTPSHQVTQMGQEVILRCVPISNHLYFYWYRQILGQKVEFLVSFYNNEISEKSEIFDDQFSVERPDGSNFTLKIRSTKLEDSAMYFCASSEGHPFGTAGPRGTQYFGPGTRLLVL.

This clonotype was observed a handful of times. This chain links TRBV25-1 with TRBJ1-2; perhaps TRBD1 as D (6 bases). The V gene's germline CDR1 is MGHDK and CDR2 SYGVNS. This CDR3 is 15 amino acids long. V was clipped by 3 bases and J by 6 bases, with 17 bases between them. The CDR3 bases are TGTGCCAGCAGTGATCAAGTACAGGGCCGGAATGGCTACACCTTC. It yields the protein CASSDQVQGRNGYTF.